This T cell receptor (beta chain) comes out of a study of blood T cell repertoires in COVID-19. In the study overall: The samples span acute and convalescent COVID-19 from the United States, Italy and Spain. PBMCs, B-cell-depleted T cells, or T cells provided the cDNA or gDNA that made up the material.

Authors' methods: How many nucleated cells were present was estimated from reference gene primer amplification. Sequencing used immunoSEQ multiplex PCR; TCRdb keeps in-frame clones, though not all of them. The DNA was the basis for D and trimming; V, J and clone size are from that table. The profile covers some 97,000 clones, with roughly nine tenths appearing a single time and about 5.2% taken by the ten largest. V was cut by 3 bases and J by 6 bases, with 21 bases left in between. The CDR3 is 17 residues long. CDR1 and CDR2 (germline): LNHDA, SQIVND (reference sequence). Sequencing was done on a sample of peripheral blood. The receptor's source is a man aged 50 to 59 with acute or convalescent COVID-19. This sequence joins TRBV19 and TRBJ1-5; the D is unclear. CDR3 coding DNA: TGTGCCAGTAGTATTCAGTCTGGGAGCAAAGCTGGTCAGCCCCAGCATTTT. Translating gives CASSIQSGSKAGQPQHF. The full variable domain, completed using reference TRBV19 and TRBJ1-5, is DGGITQSPKYLFRKEGQNVTLSCEQNLNHDAMYWYRQDPGQGLRLIYYSQIVNDFQKGDIAEGYSVSREKKESFPLTVTSAQKNPTAFYLCASSIQSGSKAGQPQHFGDGTRLSIL.